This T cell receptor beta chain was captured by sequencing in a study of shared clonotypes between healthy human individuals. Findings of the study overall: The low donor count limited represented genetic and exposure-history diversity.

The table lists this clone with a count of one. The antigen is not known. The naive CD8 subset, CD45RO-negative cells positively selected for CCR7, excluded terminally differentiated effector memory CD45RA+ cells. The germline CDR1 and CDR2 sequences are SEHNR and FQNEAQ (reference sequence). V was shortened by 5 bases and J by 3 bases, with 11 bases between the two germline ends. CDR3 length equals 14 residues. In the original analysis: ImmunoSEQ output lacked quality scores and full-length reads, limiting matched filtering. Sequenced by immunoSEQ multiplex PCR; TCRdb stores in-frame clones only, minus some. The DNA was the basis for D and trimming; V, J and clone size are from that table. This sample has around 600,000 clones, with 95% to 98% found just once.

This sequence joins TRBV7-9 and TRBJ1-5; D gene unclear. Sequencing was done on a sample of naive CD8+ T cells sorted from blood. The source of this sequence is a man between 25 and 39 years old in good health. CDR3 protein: CASSVDGDNQPQHF. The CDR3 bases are TGTGCCAGCAGCGTGGACGGGGACAATCAGCCCCAGCATTTT.